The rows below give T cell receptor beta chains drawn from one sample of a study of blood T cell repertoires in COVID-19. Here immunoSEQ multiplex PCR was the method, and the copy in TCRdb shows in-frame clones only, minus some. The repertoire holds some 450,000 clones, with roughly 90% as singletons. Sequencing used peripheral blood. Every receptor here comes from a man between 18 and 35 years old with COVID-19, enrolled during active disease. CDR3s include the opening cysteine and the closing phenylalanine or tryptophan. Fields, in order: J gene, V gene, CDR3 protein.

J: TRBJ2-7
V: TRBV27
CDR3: CASSRTEGYEQYF

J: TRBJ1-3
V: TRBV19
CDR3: CASNSRSSGNTIYF

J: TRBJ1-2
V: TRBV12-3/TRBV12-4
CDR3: CASSPGQGYGYTF

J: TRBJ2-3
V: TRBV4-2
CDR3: CASSQMASLDTQYF

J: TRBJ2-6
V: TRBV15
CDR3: CATSTPGQGTGANVLTF

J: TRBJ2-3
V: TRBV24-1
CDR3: CATSAGQGTDTQYF

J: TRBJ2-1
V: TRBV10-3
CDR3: CAINGGVGEQFF

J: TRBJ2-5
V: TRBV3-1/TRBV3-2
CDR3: CASSANRGLETQYF

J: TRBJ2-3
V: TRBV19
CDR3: CASSIESRDRVTDTQYF

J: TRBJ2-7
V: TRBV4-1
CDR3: CASSQGPNGALSYEQYF

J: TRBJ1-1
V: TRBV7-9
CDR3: CALRAGYNTEAFF

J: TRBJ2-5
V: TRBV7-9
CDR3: CASSLRDGGSQYF

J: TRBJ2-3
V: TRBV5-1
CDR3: CASSFTSFADTQYF

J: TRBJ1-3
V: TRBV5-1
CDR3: CASSLGAGINTIYF

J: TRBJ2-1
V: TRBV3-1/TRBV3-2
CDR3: CASSQREGNEQFF

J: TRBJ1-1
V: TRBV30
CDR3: CAWSVEGSTEAFF

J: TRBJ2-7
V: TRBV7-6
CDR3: CASSYPGTDSYEQYF

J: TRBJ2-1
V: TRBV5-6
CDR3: CASSTYRYNEQFF

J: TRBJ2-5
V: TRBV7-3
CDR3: CASSLGSQETQYF

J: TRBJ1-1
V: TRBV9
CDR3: CASSVEGQTNTEAFF

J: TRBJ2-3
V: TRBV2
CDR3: CASSDASGGVTDTQYF

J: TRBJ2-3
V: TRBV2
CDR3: CASSEAWGMGTDTQYF

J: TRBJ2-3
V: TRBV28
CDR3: CATQSSGRAGDTQYF

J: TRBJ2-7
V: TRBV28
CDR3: CASSLLASGRGYEQYF